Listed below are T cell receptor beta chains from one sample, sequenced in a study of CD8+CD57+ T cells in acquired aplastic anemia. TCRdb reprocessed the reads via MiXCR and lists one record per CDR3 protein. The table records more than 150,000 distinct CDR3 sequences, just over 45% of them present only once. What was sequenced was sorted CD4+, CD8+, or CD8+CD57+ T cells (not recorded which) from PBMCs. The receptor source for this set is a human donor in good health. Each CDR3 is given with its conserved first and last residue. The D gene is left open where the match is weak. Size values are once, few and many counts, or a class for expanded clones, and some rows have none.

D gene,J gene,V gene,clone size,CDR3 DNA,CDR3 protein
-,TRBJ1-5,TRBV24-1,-,TGTGCCACCAGTGGGCCAGGGGTCACCAGCCTGAATCAGCCCCAGCATTTT,CATSGPGVTSLNQPQHF
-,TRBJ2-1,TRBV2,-,TGTGCCAGCAGACCGTTAGCCTACAATGAGCAGTTCTTC,CASRPLAYNEQFF
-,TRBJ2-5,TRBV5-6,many,TGTGCCAGCAGCTTGGAGGGTTTGGGCAGGGCGTTGGAGACCCAGTACTTC,CASSLEGLGRALETQYF
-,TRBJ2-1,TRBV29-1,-,TGCAGCATTGGGGGGGGCCACAATGAGCAGTTCTTC,CSIGGGHNEQFF
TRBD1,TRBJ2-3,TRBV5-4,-,TGTGCCAGCAGCTTGGCCGGGACAGGGGACACAGATACGCAGTATTTT,CASSLAGTGDTDTQYF
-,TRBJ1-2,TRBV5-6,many,TGTGCCAGCAGCTTTTTTAATGATGGCTACACCTTC,CASSFFNDGYTF
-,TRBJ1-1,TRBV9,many,TGTGCCAGCAGCCCGCGACCCACCAACACTGAAGCTTTCTTT,CASSPRPTNTEAFF
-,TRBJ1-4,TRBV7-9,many,TGTGCCAGCAGTAGTATGCAGGGTTCTAATGAAAAACTGTTTTTT,CASSSMQGSNEKLFF
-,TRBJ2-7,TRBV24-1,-,TGTGCCAGCAGTCCGCCGGGACGCGAGTCCTACGAGCAGTACTTC,CASSPPGRESYEQYF
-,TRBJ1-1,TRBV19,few,TGTGCCGCCAAGACGTCCTACCTTGAAGCTTTCTTT,CAAKTSYLEAFF
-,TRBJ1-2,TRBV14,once,TGTGCCAGCAGCCAAGTTTCCCAAGACTATGGCTACACCTTC,CASSQVSQDYGYTF
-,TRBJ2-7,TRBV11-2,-,TGTGCCAGCAGCTTCCAAGAGGGCGGGCCCTACGAGCAGTACTTC,CASSFQEGGPYEQYF
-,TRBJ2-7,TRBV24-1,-,TGTGCCACCAGACTCGGGACCTACGAGCAGTACTTC,CATRLGTYEQYF
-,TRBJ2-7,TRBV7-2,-,TGTGCCAGCAGCTCCTCCCTAGTGCTTGGCGAGCAGTACTTC,CASSSSLVLGEQYF
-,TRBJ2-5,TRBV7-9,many,TGTGCCAGCAGCCAGGGGGGGGTACGAGAGACCCAGTACTTC,CASSQGGVRETQYF
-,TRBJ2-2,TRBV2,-,TGTGCCAGCAGCGCCGAGCACACCGGGGAGCTGTTTTTT,CASSAEHTGELFF
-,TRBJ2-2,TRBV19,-,TGTGCCACCAGCCTGGGCCGTGGATGGAGTGGGGAGCTGTTTTTT,CATSLGRGWSGELFF
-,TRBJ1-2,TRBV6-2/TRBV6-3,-,TGTGCCAGCAGCACGGTTCGAGGGGGTGCCTATGGCTACACCTTC,CASSTVRGGAYGYTF
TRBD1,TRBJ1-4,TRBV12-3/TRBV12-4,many,TGTGCCAGCAGTAAGGGACAGTCTAGTAATGAAAAACTGTTTTTT,CASSKGQSSNEKLFF
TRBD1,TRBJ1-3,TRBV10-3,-,TGTGCCATCAGGGGGACAGGCGAAATGCGAGGAGGAAACACCATATATTTT,CAIRGTGEMRGGNTIYF
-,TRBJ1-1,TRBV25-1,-,TGTGCCAGCGGTGATCTGGGCCGGTTTGGAGCTTTCTTT,CASGDLGRFGAFF
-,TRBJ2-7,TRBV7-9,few,TGTGCCAGCAGCTTACCAGGGAGGTACGAGCAGTACTTC,CASSLPGRYEQYF
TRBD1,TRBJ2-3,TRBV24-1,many,TGTGCCACCAGTGATCCGGGGGGACAGGGTGTTGGGGGTACGCAGTATTTT,CATSDPGGQGVGGTQYF
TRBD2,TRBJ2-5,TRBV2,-,TGTGCCAGCAGCGCGGGACTAGCGGAGACCCAGTACTTC,CASSAGLAETQYF
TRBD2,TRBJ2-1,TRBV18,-,TGTGCCAGCTCACCGTATAGCGGGAGCTCCTACAATGAGCAGTTCTTC,CASSPYSGSSYNEQFF
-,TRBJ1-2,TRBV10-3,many,TGTGCCATCAGTGGGACACCTACCGGGCCTCAGGGTGGCTACACCTTC,CAISGTPTGPQGGYTF
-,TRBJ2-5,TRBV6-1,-,TGTGCCAGCAGCAGGGGGGAAATGGAGACCCAGTACTTC,CASSRGEMETQYF
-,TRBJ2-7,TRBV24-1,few,TGTGCCACCAGTGATCCGGCCGGGACCGCCGACTACGAGCAGTACTTC,CATSDPAGTADYEQYF
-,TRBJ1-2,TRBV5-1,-,TGCGCCAGCAGCCCATGGGGGAGGGGTCGAGAAGGCTACACCTTC,CASSPWGRGREGYTF
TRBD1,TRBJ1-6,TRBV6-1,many,TGTGCCAGCAGCATACAGGGGAAAGATTCACCCCTCCACTTT,CASSIQGKDSPLHF
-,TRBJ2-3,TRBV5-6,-,TGTGCCAGCAGCTATGGGTCCACAGATACGCAGTATTTT,CASSYGSTDTQYF
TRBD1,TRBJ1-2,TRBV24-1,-,TGTGCCACCAGTGCACGGACAGGGAAGTATGGCTACACCTTC,CATSARTGKYGYTF
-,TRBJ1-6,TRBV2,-,TGTGCCAGCAGTGAAACCCCCTTTAATTCACCCCTCCACTTT,CASSETPFNSPLHF
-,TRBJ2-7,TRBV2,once,TGTGCCAGCACAGATTCCTACGAGCAGTACTTC,CASTDSYEQYF
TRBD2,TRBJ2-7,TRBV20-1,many,TGCAGTGCTACCGTTCCGGGACTAGCAGCATACGAGCAGTACTTC,CSATVPGLAAYEQYF
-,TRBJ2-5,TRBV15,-,TGTGCCACCAGCAGAGATAGGGAGACTAGTGGGATATGGGTCCAAGAGACCCAGTACTTC,CATSRDRETSGIWVQETQYF
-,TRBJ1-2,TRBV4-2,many,TGTGCCAGCAGCCAAGACGTTGCGGGGGTCGGCTATGGCTACACCTTC,CASSQDVAGVGYGYTF
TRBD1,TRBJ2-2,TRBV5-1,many,TGCGCCAGCAGCTCGACAGGGTGGAACACCGGGGAGCTGTTTTTT,CASSSTGWNTGELFF
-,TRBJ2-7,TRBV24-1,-,TGTGCCACCAGTGCCGGGACTCTCGTCTCCTACGAGCAGTACTTC,CATSAGTLVSYEQYF
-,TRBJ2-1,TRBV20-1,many,TGCAGTGCTGTCGACGGGTGGAATGAGCAGTTCTTC,CSAVDGWNEQFF
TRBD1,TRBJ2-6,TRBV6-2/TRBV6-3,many,TGTGCCAGCAGTTACCCTAAGACAGGGGATCTCTCTGGGGCCAACGTCCTGACTTTC,CASSYPKTGDLSGANVLTF
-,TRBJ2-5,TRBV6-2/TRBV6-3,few,TGTGCCAGCAGGAGCCCGGGACACCTACAAGAGACCCAGTACTTC,CASRSPGHLQETQYF
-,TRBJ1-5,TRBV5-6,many,TGTGCCAGCAGCTTCCAAGGGCTCAATCAGCCCCAGCATTTT,CASSFQGLNQPQHF
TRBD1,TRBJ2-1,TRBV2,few,TGTGCCAGCAGTGGCCCCGGGACAGGGGGACTACCATACTACAATGAGCAGTTCTTC,CASSGPGTGGLPYYNEQFF
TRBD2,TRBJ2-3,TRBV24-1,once,TGTGCCACCAGCGCAGCGGGGGGCACAGGTACGCAGTTTTTT,CATSAAGGTGTQFF
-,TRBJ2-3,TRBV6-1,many,TGTGCCAGCAGTCGCTCTCGGACAGCGAGCACAGATACGCAGTATTTT,CASSRSRTASTDTQYF